The 22 T cell receptor beta chains given below trace back to one sample, sequenced in a study of T cell responses to AZD1222 COVID-19 vaccine (dated by TCRdb to about 2021). The library was made by the immunoSEQ multiplex PCR assay. Drawn from immuneACCESS, this table holds only the in-frame rearrangements with V and J called that TCRdb kept. Clones are partly lost; checked studies trace under half to an unresolved V gene and leave the rest unexplained. This sample has roughly 83,000 clones in its table, and about 82% of those were observed once. Together, the top ten hold approximately 9% of the sample. The time point label corresponds to: baseline before first vaccination. The material sequenced was peripheral blood, taken on day 0 of AZD1222 vaccination. The receptors were sampled from an adult in good health.

The genes are TRBV18 and TRBJ2-5; no definite D call. With 0 bases removed from V and 7 bases from J, the gap between germline ends came to 15 bases. Germline V gives CDR1 KGHSH, CDR2 LQKENI. This CDR3 contains 15 residues. The CDR3 loop reads CASSPPIGSSSTQYF. CDR3 in DNA: TGTGCCAGCTCACCACCTATCGGGTCGAGCTCGACCCAGTACTTC.

CDR3 bases: TGCGCCAGCAGCTTAGGTCAGGGAGTGATTAGCGGCTACACCTTC. It translates to CASSLGQGVISGYTF. J is TRBJ1-2 and V is TRBV5-1; maybe TRBD1 (5 bases). Germline V gene sequence: CDR1 SGHRS, CDR2 YFSETQ. Trimming took off 2 bases at V and 8 bases at J, with 19 bases between the two ends. This CDR3 is 15 amino acids long.

V gene TRBV12-3 or TRBV12-4 combines with J gene TRBJ1-2; D unresolved. This CDR3 has 11 amino acids. V lost 3 bases and J 8 bases, leaving 7 bases between the germline ends. For the CDR3, the DNA is TGTGCCAGCAGTTTCGGCCGGGGCTACACCTTC. Its translation is CASSFGRGYTF.

The chain uses TRBV20-1 and TRBJ1-5, with a tentative D call TRBD1 (6 bases). Looked up from germline, CDR1 is DFQATT and CDR2 is SNEGSKA (reference sequence). Trimming removed 3 bases at V and 3 bases at J, with 15 bases between. The CDR3 spans 15 residues. The CDR3 DNA reads TGCAGTGCTAGTAAGGGGGGTAACCTCAATCAGCCCCAGCATTTT. Translated: CSASKGGNLNQPQHF.

V is TRBV3-1 (or the pseudogene TRBV3-2) and J is TRBJ2-2; tentatively, D is TRBD2 (6 bases). Germline assignment: CDR1 LGHDT and CDR2 YNNKEL (reference sequence). This CDR3 is built from 14 residues. Trimming cost V 3 bases and J 6 bases, with 11 bases left between them. The CDR3 here is CASSHGGFAGELFF. The CDR3 DNA sequence: TGTGCCAGCAGCCATGGGGGGTTCGCCGGGGAGCTGTTTTTT.

This clone has a handful of counts. V gene TRBV4-1 combines with J gene TRBJ1-2; D gene uncertain. V lost 0 bases and J 0 bases, leaving 8 bases between the germline ends. Germline CDR1 and CDR2: MGHRA and YSYEKL. The CDR3 spans 15 residues. CDR3 amino acids: CASSQDPRTNYGYTF. The DNA of the CDR3 is TGCGCCAGCAGCCAAGACCCGAGGACTAACTATGGCTACACCTTC.

The chain uses TRBV6-2 or TRBV6-3 and TRBJ2-7; 10 nucleotides agree with TRBD2. The V segment lost 5 bases and the J segment 4 bases; nucleotides outside the gene matches: 8. Germline assignment: CDR1 MNHEY and CDR2 SVGEGT. The CDR3 is 15 residues long. The CDR3 DNA follows: TGTGCCAGCAGTAACGGACTAGCGGATCTTTACGAGCAGTACTTC. The encoded protein is CASSNGLADLYEQYF.

V and J are TRBV12-3 or TRBV12-4 and TRBJ1-2, with D perhaps matching TRBD1 (5 bases). CDR3 length equals 13 residues. V dropped 4 bases and J dropped 2 bases, with 8 bases sitting between them. The CDR3, as DNA: TGTGCCAGCAGTTGGGGACTGAACTATGGCTACACCTTC. Its translation: CASSWGLNYGYTF.

The genes are TRBV4-1 and TRBJ1-2, with 7 bases aligning to TRBD1. Germline V gives CDR1 MGHRA, CDR2 YSYEKL. This CDR3 has 17 amino acids. V shed 3 bases and J 2 bases; nucleotides not matched to a gene: 12. Written as DNA, the CDR3 is TGCGCCAGCAGCCAGAAAGCCCTGGACAGGAGGAACTATGGCTACACCTTC. It codes for CASSQKALDRRNYGYTF.

The chain has TRBV5-1 and TRBJ1-2; the D gene is possibly TRBD1 (6 bases). Germline values: CDR1 SGHRS, CDR2 YFSETQ. V lost 0 bases to trimming and J lost 7 bases, with 10 bases between them. CDR3 length: 13 amino acids. The CDR3: CASSLGAGAGYTF. DNA of the CDR3: TGCGCCAGCAGCTTGGGGGCAGGGGCTGGCTACACCTTC.

About this clone itself: The junction departs from germline at one end; a sequencing error may be responsible. This chain joins TRBV15 and TRBJ1-5, with D possibly matching TRBD1 (5 bases). CDR3 length equals 16 residues. Germline V gene lookup returns CDR1 LNHNV and CDR2 YYDKDF (reference sequence). The DNA of the CDR3 is TGTGCCATCAGCGCCTTAACAGGCATAAGCAATCAGCCCCAGCATTTT. It encodes CAISALTGISNQPQHF.

The chain uses TRBV28 and TRBJ1-5; TRBD1 aligns across 7 bases. Per germline, CDR1 MDHEN and CDR2 SYDVKM. CDR3 length equals 16 residues. Trimming took 2 bases from V and 2 from J; bases not matched to a gene: 6. CDR3 coding DNA: TGTGCCAGCAGTTTAGGAGGGCAGGGGGGCAATCAGCCCCAGCATTTT. Translating gives CASSLGGQGGNQPQHF.

The chain couples TRBV28 to TRBJ2-7, with a tentative D call TRBD1 (5 bases). V lost 4 bases to trimming and J lost 2 bases, with 9 bases between them. The CDR3 consists of 13 residues. Germline lookup yields CDR1 MDHEN and CDR2 SYDVKM. As DNA, the CDR3 is TGTGCCAGCAGTTCAACAGGCACCTACGAGCAGTACTTC. It yields the protein CASSSTGTYEQYF. Using reference TRBV28 and TRBJ2-7 for the parts outside the CDR3, the full variable domain is DVKVTQSSRYLVKRTGEKVFLECVQDMDHENMFWYRQDPGLGLRLIYFSYDVKMKEKGDIPEGYSVSREKKERFSLILESASTNQTSMYLCASSSTGTYEQYFGPGTRLTVT.

The chain joins TRBV4-3 to TRBJ2-1; TRBD2 might be the D (6 bases). The CDR3 is 15 residues long. V shed 4 bases and J shed 8 bases, with 18 bases lying between them. CDR1 is LGHNA, CDR2 YSLEER, per germline. This CDR3 reads CASSLQVTSSDEQFF. The CDR3 DNA sequence: TGCGCCAGCAGCCTCCAAGTGACTAGTAGCGATGAGCAGTTCTTC.

This clone was seen only a few times. The gene calls are TRBV5-5 and TRBJ1-3; tentatively, D is TRBD1 (6 bases). CDR3 size: 16 residues. Germline V CDR1 and CDR2: SGHKS, YYEKEE (reference sequence). The V and J ends lost 4 bases and 2 bases respectively, with 16 bases between them. The CDR3 loop reads CASSDLRGRTGNTIYF. The CDR3 region has the DNA TGTGCCAGCAGCGATCTCAGGGGAAGAACTGGAAACACCATATATTTT.

The chain has TRBV7-9 and TRBJ2-5, with 11 bases that match TRBD2. The junction had 5 bases not matched to a gene; V was cut back by 3 bases and J by 2 bases. In germline, CDR1 is SEHNR, CDR2 FQNEAQ (reference sequence). The CDR3 consists of 16 residues. CDR3 sequence reads: CASSFGTSGDQETQYF. CDR3 bases: TGTGCCAGCAGCTTTGGGACTAGCGGTGATCAAGAGACCCAGTACTTC.

The chain couples TRBV10-3 to TRBJ1-1; D gene ambiguous. Trimming cost V 3 bases and J 1 base, with 12 bases left between them. Germline-derived CDR1 and CDR2 are ENHRY and SYGVKD. This CDR3 region has 15 residues. CDR3 protein: CAISEVLGKNTEAFF. The DNA for the CDR3 is TGTGCCATCAGTGAAGTTTTGGGCAAGAACACTGAAGCTTTCTTT.

The rearrangement joins TRBV13 to TRBJ1-1; TRBD1 might be the D (5 bases). CDR3 length: 14 residues. CDR1 and CDR2 (germline): PRHDT, FYEKMQ (reference sequence). Trimming removed 5 bases at V and 6 bases at J, with 16 bases between. DNA of the CDR3: TGTGCCAGCAGCCTCCCAATGGGGGGGGCTGAAGCTTTCTTT. Translated, it gives CASSLPMGGAEAFF.

This sequence joins TRBV6-5 and TRBJ1-2; D might be TRBD1 (5 bases). This CDR3 is 12 amino acids long. Germline values: CDR1 MNHEY, CDR2 SVGAGI. The V and J ends lost 10 bases and 4 bases respectively, with 13 bases between them. Written as DNA, the CDR3 is TGTGCCACCAGGCAGGGTGTCTATGGCTACACCTTC. It is translated as CATRQGVYGYTF.

The rearrangement links TRBV5-1 to TRBJ2-6; D gene ambiguous. The CDR3 covers 14 residues. V was shortened by 7 bases and J by 3 bases, with 11 bases between the two germline ends. Germline V CDR1 and CDR2: SGHRS, YFSETQ. Here the CDR3 DNA reads TGCGCCAGCCGCCCATCTTTTGGGGCCAACGTCCTGACTTTC. This translates into CASRPSFGANVLTF.

The gene calls are TRBV6-2 or TRBV6-3 and TRBJ2-7; no reliable D call. Trimming stripped 2 bases from V and 3 bases from J, with 5 bases between. The CDR3 length is 12 residues. CDR1 and CDR2 from the germline V gene are MNHEY and SVGEGT. As DNA, the CDR3 is TGTGCCAGCAGTTACAACAACTACGAGCAGTACTTC. The encoded protein is CASSYNNYEQYF.

This rearrangement joins TRBV10-3 to TRBJ2-1, with 7 bases that match TRBD2. The J segment lost 4 bases and the V segment lost 1 base, leaving 10 bases of the junction unmatched. CDR1 ENHRY and CDR2 SYGVKD come from the germline V gene. CDR3 length equals 17 residues. CDR3 DNA sequence: TGTGCCATCAGTGAGTTGGATAGCGGGTTAGGGTACAATGAGCAGTTCTTC. As protein: CAISELDSGLGYNEQFF.